This TCR beta chain was profiled in a study of T-cell reconstitution after alpha-beta-depleted transplantation in children. Study-level findings and limits: It was newly produced T cells that mostly accounted for T-cell counts and diversity one year after transplant. Reportedly, alpha-beta T cells present about two months post-transplant originated from several hundred expanded clones of graft origin. The origin of high day-60 TCRbeta diversity in some patients lay in surviving recipient T cells and thymic progenitors.

Comment on this clonotype: Its specificity is unknown.

The authors prepared the TCRbeta library with unique molecular identifiers. One entry per CDR3 protein, called by TCRdb with MiXCR from the PCR reads. The sample lists 200,000 to 250,000 distinct CDR3 sequences, roughly 23% occurring once. The CDR3 extends over 13 amino acids. The J segment lost 3 bases and the V segment lost 2 bases, leaving 2 bases of the junction unmatched. Germline lookup yields CDR1 SGHKS and CDR2 YYEKEE (reference sequence). The V gene is TRBV5-5, the J gene TRBJ2-7; 7 bases line up with TRBD2. The specimen was PBMCs, collected before TCRalphabeta/CD19-depleted stem cell transplant. This clonotype was obtained from a girl aged 2-10 years with Fanconi anemia, due to receive a stem cell transplant. CDR3 nucleotides: TGTGCCAGCAGCTTAGCGGGATTCTACGAGCAGTACTTC. This encodes CASSLAGFYEQYF.